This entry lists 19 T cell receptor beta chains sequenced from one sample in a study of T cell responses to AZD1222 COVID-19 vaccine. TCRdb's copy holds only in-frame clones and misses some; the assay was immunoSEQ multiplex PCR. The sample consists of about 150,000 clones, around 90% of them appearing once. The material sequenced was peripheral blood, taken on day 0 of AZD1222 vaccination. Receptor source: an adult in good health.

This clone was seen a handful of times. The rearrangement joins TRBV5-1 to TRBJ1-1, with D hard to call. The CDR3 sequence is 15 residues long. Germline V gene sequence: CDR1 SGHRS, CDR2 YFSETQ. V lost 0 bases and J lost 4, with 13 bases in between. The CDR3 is CASSLESGSRTEAFF. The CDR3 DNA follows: TGCGCCAGCAGCTTGGAGTCGGGGAGTCGCACTGAAGCTTTCTTT.

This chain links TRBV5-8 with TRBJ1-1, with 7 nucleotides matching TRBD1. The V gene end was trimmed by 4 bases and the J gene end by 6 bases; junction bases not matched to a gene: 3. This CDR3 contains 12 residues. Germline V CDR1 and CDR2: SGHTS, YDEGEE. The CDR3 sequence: CASSDRAAEAFF. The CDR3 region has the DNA TGTGCCAGCAGCGACAGGGCCGCTGAAGCTTTCTTT.

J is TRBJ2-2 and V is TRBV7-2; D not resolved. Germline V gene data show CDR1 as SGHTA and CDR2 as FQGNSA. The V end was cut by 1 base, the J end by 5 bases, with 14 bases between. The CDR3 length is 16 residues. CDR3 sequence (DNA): TGTGCCAGCAGCTTAGGTGGGCGCCTGGGAACCGGGGAGCTGTTTTTT. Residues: CASSLGGRLGTGELFF. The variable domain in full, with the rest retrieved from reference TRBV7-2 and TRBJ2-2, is GAGVSQSPSNKVTEKGKDVELRCDPISGHTALYWYRQSLGQGLEFLIYFQGNSAPDKSGLPSDRFSAERTGGSVSTLTIQRTQQEDSAVYLCASSLGGRLGTGELFFGEGSRLTVL.

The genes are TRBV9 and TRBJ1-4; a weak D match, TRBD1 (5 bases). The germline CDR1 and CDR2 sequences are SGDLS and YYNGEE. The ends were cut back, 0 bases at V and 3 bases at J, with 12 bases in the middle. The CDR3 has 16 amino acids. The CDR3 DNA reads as TGTGCCAGCAGCGTAGAGGGGACGGGGGCTAATGAAAAACTGTTTTTT. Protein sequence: CASSVEGTGANEKLFF.

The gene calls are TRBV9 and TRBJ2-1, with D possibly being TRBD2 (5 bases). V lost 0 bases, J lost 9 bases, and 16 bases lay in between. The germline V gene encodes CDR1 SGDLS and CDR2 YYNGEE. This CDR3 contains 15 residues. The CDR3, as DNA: TGTGCCAGCAGCGTAGATCCGACTTTTAGCGTTGAGCAGTTCTTC. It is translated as CASSVDPTFSVEQFF. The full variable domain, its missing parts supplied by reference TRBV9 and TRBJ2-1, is DSGVTQTPKHLITATGQRVTLRCSPRSGDLSVYWYQQSLDQGLQFLIQYYNGEERAKGNILERFSAQQFPDLHSELNLSSLELGDSALYFCASSVDPTFSVEQFFGPGTRLTVL.

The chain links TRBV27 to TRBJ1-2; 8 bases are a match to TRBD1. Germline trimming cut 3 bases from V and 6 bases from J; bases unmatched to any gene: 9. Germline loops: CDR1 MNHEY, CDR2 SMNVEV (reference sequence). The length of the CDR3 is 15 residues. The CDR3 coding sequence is TGTGCCAGCAGTTTCGGGCAGGGGGCTTATGATGGCTACACCTTC. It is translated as CASSFGQGAYDGYTF.

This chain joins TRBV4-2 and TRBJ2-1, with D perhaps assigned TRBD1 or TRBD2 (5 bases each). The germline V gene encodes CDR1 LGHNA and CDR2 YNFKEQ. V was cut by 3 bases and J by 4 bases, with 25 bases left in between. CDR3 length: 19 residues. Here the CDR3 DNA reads TGTGCCAGCAGCCAGGGGACCGGGACCTCTCCTTCGTTATACAATGAGCAGTTCTTC. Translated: CASSQGTGTSPSLYNEQFF.

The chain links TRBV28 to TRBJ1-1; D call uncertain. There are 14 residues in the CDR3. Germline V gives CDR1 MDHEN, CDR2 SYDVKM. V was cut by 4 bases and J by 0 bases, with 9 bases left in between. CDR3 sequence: CASSWRAMNTEAFF. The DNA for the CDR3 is TGTGCCAGCAGTTGGAGGGCAATGAACACTGAAGCTTTCTTT.

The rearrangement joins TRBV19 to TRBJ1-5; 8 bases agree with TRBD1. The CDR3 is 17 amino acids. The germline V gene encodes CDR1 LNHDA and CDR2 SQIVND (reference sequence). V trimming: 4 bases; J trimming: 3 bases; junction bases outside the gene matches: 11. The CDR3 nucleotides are TGTGCCAGTAGTAAAACGGGACAGGTACTCATCAATCAGCCCCAGCATTTT. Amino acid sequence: CASSKTGQVLINQPQHF.

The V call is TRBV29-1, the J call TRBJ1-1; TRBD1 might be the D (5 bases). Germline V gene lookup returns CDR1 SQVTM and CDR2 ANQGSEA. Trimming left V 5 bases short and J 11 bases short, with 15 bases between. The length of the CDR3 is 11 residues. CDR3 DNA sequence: TGCAGCGTTAAGTCGGACAACGGGGCTTTCTTT. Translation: CSVKSDNGAFF.

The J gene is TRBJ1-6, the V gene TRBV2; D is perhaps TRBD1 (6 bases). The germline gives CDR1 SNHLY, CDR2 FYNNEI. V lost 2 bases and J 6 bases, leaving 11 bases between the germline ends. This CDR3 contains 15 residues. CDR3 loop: CASSETGARNSPLHF. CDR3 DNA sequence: TGTGCCAGCAGTGAAACGGGGGCGCGTAATTCACCCCTCCACTTT. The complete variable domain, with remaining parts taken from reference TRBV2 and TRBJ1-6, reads EPEVTQTPSHQVTQMGQEVILRCVPISNHLYFYWYRQILGQKVEFLVSFYNNEISEKSEIFDDQFSVERPDGSNFTLKIRSTKLEDSAMYFCASSETGARNSPLHFGNGTRLTVT.

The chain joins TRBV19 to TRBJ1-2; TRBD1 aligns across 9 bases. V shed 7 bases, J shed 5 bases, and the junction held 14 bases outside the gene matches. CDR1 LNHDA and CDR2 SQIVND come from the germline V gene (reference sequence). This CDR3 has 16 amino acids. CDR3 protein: CASTATDRGLRYGYTF. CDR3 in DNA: TGTGCCAGTACCGCTACGGACAGGGGACTACGATATGGCTACACCTTC.

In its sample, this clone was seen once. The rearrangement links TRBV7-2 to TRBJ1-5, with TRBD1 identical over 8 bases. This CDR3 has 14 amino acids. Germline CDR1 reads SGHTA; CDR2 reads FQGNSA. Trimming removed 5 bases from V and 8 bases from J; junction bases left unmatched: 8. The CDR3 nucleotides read TGTGCCAGCAGCCCCGGACAGGGTAAGGAGCCCCAGCATTTT. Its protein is CASSPGQGKEPQHF.

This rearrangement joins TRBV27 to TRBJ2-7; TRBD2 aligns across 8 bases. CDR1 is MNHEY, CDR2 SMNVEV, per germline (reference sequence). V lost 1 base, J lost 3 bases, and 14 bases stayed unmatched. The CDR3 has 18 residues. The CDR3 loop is CASSLWSGGPPLLYEQYF. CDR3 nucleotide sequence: TGTGCCAGCAGTTTATGGTCGGGAGGGCCTCCCTTGCTCTACGAGCAGTACTTC.

The CDR3 loop reads CASGLVQEQFF. In nucleotides, the CDR3 is TGTGCTAGTGGTTTGGTACAGGAGCAGTTCTTC. The chain joins TRBV12-5 to TRBJ2-1, with unresolved D. Germline CDR1 is LGHNT and CDR2 is FRNRAP. This CDR3 is 11 amino acids long. Trimming cost V 0 bases and J 10 bases, with 4 bases left between them.

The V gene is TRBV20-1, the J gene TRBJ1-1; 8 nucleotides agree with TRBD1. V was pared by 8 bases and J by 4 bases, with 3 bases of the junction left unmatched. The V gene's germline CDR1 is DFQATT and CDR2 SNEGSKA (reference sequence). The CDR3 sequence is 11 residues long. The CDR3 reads CSCTGGTEAFF. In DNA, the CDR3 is TGCAGTTGTACAGGGGGCACTGAAGCTTTCTTT.

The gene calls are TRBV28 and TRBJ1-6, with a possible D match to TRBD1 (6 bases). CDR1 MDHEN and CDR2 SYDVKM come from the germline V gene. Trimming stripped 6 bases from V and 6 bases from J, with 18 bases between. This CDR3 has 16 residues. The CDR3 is CASRPTTGGFNSPLHF. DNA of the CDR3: TGTGCCAGCAGACCTACGACGGGGGGCTTTAATTCACCCCTCCACTTT.

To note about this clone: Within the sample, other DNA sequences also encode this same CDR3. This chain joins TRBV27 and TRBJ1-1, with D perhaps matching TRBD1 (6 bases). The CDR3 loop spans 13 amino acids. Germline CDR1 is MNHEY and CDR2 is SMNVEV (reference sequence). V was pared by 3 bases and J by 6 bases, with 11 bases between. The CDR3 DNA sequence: TGTGCCAGCAGTTTTCGAGGGGGGGCTGAAGCTTTCTTT. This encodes CASSFRGGAEAFF.

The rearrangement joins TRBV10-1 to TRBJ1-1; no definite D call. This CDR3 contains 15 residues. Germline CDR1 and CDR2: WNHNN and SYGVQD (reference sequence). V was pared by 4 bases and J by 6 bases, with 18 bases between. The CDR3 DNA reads TGCGCCAGCAGTGTGAAGACGGCGGCGCGGGCTGAAGCTTTCTTT. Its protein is CASSVKTAARAEAFF.